Listed below are T cell receptor beta chains from one sample, sequenced in a study of blood T cell repertoires in COVID-19. TCRdb's copy holds only in-frame clones and misses some; the assay was immunoSEQ multiplex PCR. The sample has about 230,000 clones; roughly 84% are singletons. The sequencing input was peripheral blood. These receptors were taken from a woman aged 45-60 years with acute or convalescent COVID-19. CDR3s include the opening cysteine and the closing phenylalanine or tryptophan. The order of the fields is clone size, V gene, D gene, J gene, CDR3 DNA, CDR3 protein. D genes are given only for firm matches. Size values are once, few and many counts, or a class for expanded clones, and some rows have none.

few,TRBV29-1,.,TRBJ1-1,TGCAGCGGGAGGGGTGACGATGAAGCTTTCTTT,CSGRGDDEAFF
.,TRBV19,.,TRBJ1-5,TGTGCCAGTAGTATCTTCGAGGGCAGCAATCAGCCCCAGCATTTT,CASSIFEGSNQPQHF
once,TRBV4-2,TRBD2,TRBJ2-5,TGTGCCAGCAGCCAACAATTTAGCGGGGGGGCGGGAGAGACCCAGTACTTC,CASSQQFSGGAGETQYF
.,TRBV12-2,.,TRBJ1-1,TGTGCAAGTCGCCCCGGACAGGTTGTTCGAAACACTGAAGCTTTCTTT,CASRPGQVVRNTEAFF
.,TRBV19,TRBD1,TRBJ2-5,TGTGCCAGTAGTCAGGACAGGGAAGAGACCCAGTACTTC,CASSQDREETQYF
.,TRBV4-3,.,TRBJ2-2,TGCGCCAGCAGCCAGCACAGGCTTTCGAACACCGGGGAGCTGTTTTTT,CASSQHRLSNTGELFF
.,TRBV7-2,TRBD2,TRBJ2-5,TGTGCCAGCAGCCCAGTAGCGGGAGGAGAGACCCAGTACTTC,CASSPVAGGETQYF
.,TRBV7-2,TRBD1,TRBJ1-2,TGTGCCAGCAGCTTATGGGAGTGGGACAGGATAGACTATGGCTACACCTTC,CASSLWEWDRIDYGYTF
.,TRBV12-3/TRBV12-4,.,TRBJ2-5,TGTGCCAGCAGTAGAGTCGGATCAGGGACCCAGTACTTC,CASSRVGSGTQYF
.,TRBV7-3,.,TRBJ2-3,TGTGCCAGCAGCTCCTCCCCGGGGAGCACAGATACGCAGTATTTT,CASSSSPGSTDTQYF
many,TRBV5-6,.,TRBJ2-5,TGTGCCAGCAGCTTGTTTGGGGCCCAAGAGACCCAGTACTTC,CASSLFGAQETQYF
.,TRBV5-4,TRBD1,TRBJ2-5,TGTGCCAGCAGCTTTTGGGACAGTCAAGAGACCCAGTACTTC,CASSFWDSQETQYF
.,TRBV10-3,.,TRBJ1-2,TGTGCCATCAGTGAACAGGCTAATGGCTACACCTTC,CAISEQANGYTF
.,TRBV7-2,.,TRBJ1-1,TGTGCCAGCAGCTTAGGTGGAGTAAACACTGAAGCTTTCTTT,CASSLGGVNTEAFF
.,TRBV5-1,TRBD2,TRBJ2-3,TGCGCCAGCAGCGGGTGGACTAGCGGAGGCACAGATACGCAGTATTTT,CASSGWTSGGTDTQYF
once,TRBV11-3,.,TRBJ2-1,TGTGCCAGCAGCTTAAGCAGGGCGCTCTACAATGAGCAGTTCTTC,CASSLSRALYNEQFF
once,TRBV11-1,.,TRBJ2-2,TGTGCCAGCAGCTTAGAGGCGGGCGGCGGGGAGCTGTTTTTT,CASSLEAGGGELFF
.,TRBV6-5,.,TRBJ1-3,TGTGCCAGCAGCGGAACAGGCCCCTCTGGAAACACCATATATTTT,CASSGTGPSGNTIYF
few,TRBV5-1,TRBD1,TRBJ2-1,TGCGCCAGCCTTCCGGGACAGGGTAGGCATGAGCAGTTCTTC,CASLPGQGRHEQFF
.,TRBV6-5,.,TRBJ2-2,TGTGCCAGCAGGCCCGGGACATTGAACACCGGGGAGCTGTTTTTT,CASRPGTLNTGELFF
.,TRBV29-1,.,TRBJ2-3,TGCAGCGGTCGCCGGGACTTTAGCACAGATACGCAGTATTTT,CSGRRDFSTDTQYF
.,TRBV21-1,.,TRBJ2-7,TGTGCCAGCAGCAAAGTCGGGGGTAGGGACGAGCAGTACTTC,CASSKVGGRDEQYF
few,TRBV6-1,.,TRBJ1-6,TGTGCCAGCAGTGAAGCTTCCCCGGGTGCGAATTCACCCCTCCACTTT,CASSEASPGANSPLHF
.,TRBV28,.,TRBJ1-5,TGTGCCAGCAGTTTATACGGGGGAGGAAGCAATCAGCCCCAGCATTTT,CASSLYGGGSNQPQHF
.,TRBV3-1/TRBV3-2,TRBD1,TRBJ1-5,TGTGCCAGCAGCCACAACAGGGGGCGTCAGCCCCAGCATTTT,CASSHNRGRQPQHF
.,TRBV27,.,TRBJ1-2,TGTGCCAGCAAAGTACAGGGTAGGGACTATGGCTACACCTTC,CASKVQGRDYGYTF
.,TRBV5-1,.,TRBJ2-7,TGCGCCAGCAGCTTGGCGACCCGGAGGCTTGAGGAGCAGTACTTC,CASSLATRRLEEQYF
.,TRBV7-2,.,TRBJ2-7,TGTGCCAGCAGCTATAAACAGGGACCCTACGAGCAGTACTTC,CASSYKQGPYEQYF
.,TRBV7-3,TRBD2,TRBJ2-3,TGTGCCAGCAGCTTAAGCGGGGGGCCGATCACAGATACGCAGTATTTT,CASSLSGGPITDTQYF
many,TRBV5-1,.,TRBJ1-2,TGCGCCAGCGGGGAGGAGAACTATGGCTACACCTTC,CASGEENYGYTF
.,TRBV7-8,TRBD1,TRBJ2-3,TGTGCCAGCAGCGGGGGACAGAGAACAGATACGCAGTATTTT,CASSGGQRTDTQYF
.,TRBV9,TRBD1,TRBJ2-7,TGTGCCAGCAGCCCGGGACAGGGCTACGAGCAGTACTTC,CASSPGQGYEQYF
.,TRBV5-5,TRBD2,TRBJ2-7,TGTGCCAGCGAAAAAACTGGGACTAGCAGCTACGAGCAGTACTTC,CASEKTGTSSYEQYF
.,TRBV2,TRBD2,TRBJ2-3,TGTGCCAGCAGTGAAGCGACTAGCGGGGGCGGGTCAGATACGCAGTATTTT,CASSEATSGGGSDTQYF
.,TRBV15,.,TRBJ2-5,TGTGCCACCAGCAGAGAGTGGCGGCTGGGGGCGGTAGGGGAGACCCAGTACTTC,CATSREWRLGAVGETQYF
once,TRBV9,.,TRBJ2-3,TGTGCCAGCAGCGTAACAACACCTGTCACAGATACGCAGTATTTT,CASSVTTPVTDTQYF
.,TRBV6-1,.,TRBJ1-6,TGTGCCAGCAGTGAAGAGCCCCCCCTCCACTTT,CASSEEPPLHF
.,TRBV5-6,.,TRBJ2-5,TGTGCCAGCAGCATGCGGTACCAAGAGACCCAGTACTTC,CASSMRYQETQYF
.,TRBV19,TRBD2,TRBJ2-5,TGTGCCAGTAGTCCCCCCGGGACTAGCGGAGGGGGGACCCAGTACTTC,CASSPPGTSGGGTQYF
.,TRBV4-3,.,TRBJ2-7,TGCGCCAGCAGCCAAGATCCCAGGGTTACTACCGAGCAGTACTTC,CASSQDPRVTTEQYF
once,TRBV28,.,TRBJ1-1,TGTGCCAGCATACAGGGAACCTATTCCACTGAAGCTTTCTTT,CASIQGTYSTEAFF
.,TRBV27,.,TRBJ2-5,TGTGCCAGCAGTCTAAACCCAGGGGTTTTTGGCGAGACCCAGTACTTC,CASSLNPGVFGETQYF
.,TRBV6-6,TRBD1,TRBJ1-6,TGTGCCAGCAGTTATACGGGACAGTATAATTCACCCCTCCACTTT,CASSYTGQYNSPLHF
.,TRBV18,TRBD1,TRBJ2-4,TGTGCCAGCTCACCAACGGGACAGGGGGAAAACATTCAGTACTTC,CASSPTGQGENIQYF
few,TRBV10-3,TRBD1,TRBJ1-1,TGTGCCATCAGTGGCACAGGGGGCGCATTCACTGAAGCTTTCTTT,CAISGTGGAFTEAFF
.,TRBV6-1,.,TRBJ2-5,TGTGCCAGCAGTGAAGCCCAACTCCAAGAGACCCAGTACTTC,CASSEAQLQETQYF
.,TRBV6-5,TRBD1,TRBJ1-2,TGTGCCAGCAATCGGGACAGGGGAACTAACTATGGCTACACCTTC,CASNRDRGTNYGYTF
.,TRBV4-2,.,TRBJ2-7,TGTGCCAGCAGCCATTCCCTGCAGGCGAACATGCGCCACGAGCAGTACTTC,CASSHSLQANMRHEQYF
few,TRBV4-1,TRBD2,TRBJ2-1,TGCGCCAGCAGCCTAATTGGGACTAGCGCTCATGAGCAGTTCTTC,CASSLIGTSAHEQFF
once,TRBV27,.,TRBJ2-7,TGTGCCAGCAGTTTGGTCAGGGCCCACGAGCAGTACTTC,CASSLVRAHEQYF
.,TRBV28,.,TRBJ1-5,TGTGCCAGCAGTGCGAATCAGCCCCAGCATTTT,CASSANQPQHF
.,TRBV11-2,.,TRBJ2-5,TGTGCCAGCAGGATATCCGGGGAAGAGACCCAGTACTTC,CASRISGEETQYF
.,TRBV11-2,.,TRBJ2-2,TGTGCCAGCAGCCCTTTGGGGCTGACGAACACCGGGGAGCTGTTTTTT,CASSPLGLTNTGELFF
.,TRBV18,.,TRBJ2-2,TGTGCCAGCTCACCGATGGACAGGAACACCGGGGAGCTGTTTTTT,CASSPMDRNTGELFF